This T cell receptor beta chain stems from a study of breast tumors, draining lymph nodes, adjacent tissues. Overall study results and limits: Tumors had less TCR diversity than lymph nodes, more than nontumor tissue. The lymph node origin of tumor T cells was framed as consistent with a hypothesis, not demonstrated. Luminal-like breast cancer showed significantly higher tumor–nontumor repertoire similarity than basal-like.

Samples came from axillary lymph nodes draining the breast cancer. TCRdb called the multiplex PCR reads again in MiXCR, with one record for every CDR3 protein. The sample has some 120,000 distinct CDR3 sequences, roughly 21% seen once. This clonotype was counted ten times or more. Its antigen is as yet unknown. The sequencing sample was made of axillary lymph node tissue. The TCR originated in a female donor with breast cancer. Some clones in this sample may be carry-over from other donors' samples.

CDR3 DNA: TGCAGCGCCCCTGGCGAGACGGCATCCACCGGGGAGCTGTTTTTT. Amino acid sequence: CSAPGETASTGELFF. This chain connects TRBV20-1 to TRBJ2-2; D call uncertain. Germline CDR1 DFQATT, CDR2 SNEGSKA (reference sequence). CDR3 length equals 15 residues.